This is a list of T cell receptor beta chains from one sample in a study of molecular identifiers for immune sequencing clone quantification. MiXCR was run by TCRdb on the PCR reads, yielding one entry per CDR3 protein. The sample gives just under 650,000 distinct CDR3 sequences, about 20% of which show up once; around 0.86% is in the top ten. Sample: naive CD8+ T cells from blood, with Jurkat cell RNA spiked in. The receptors here all came from a human donor in good health. Some libraries in this study had Jurkat cell RNA spiked in. CDR3s leave out the opening cysteine and the closing phenylalanine or tryptophan.

V	J	CDR3
TRBV25-1	TRBJ1-1	ASSEQGDTEAF
TRBV4-3	TRBJ2-1	ASSAIVQGLYNEQF
TRBV7-8	TRBJ1-1	ASSLSELVPNTEAF
TRBV4-3	TRBJ2-5	AGSQDQGSRETQY
TRBV30	TRBJ2-1	AWGRGPGNEQF
TRBV30	TRBJ2-3	AWMLGAGGKDTQY
TRBV6-1	TRBJ2-4	ASSGHGRQDLAKNIQY
TRBV14	TRBJ1-1	ASSQELGQILTEAF
TRBV5-1	TRBJ2-7	ASSLGDSRRFEQY
TRBV11-3	TRBJ2-1	ASSSLATGGSEQF
TRBV2	TRBJ2-2	ASTRRLNTGELF
TRBV7-9	TRBJ2-3	ASSLARTGAPSTDTQY
TRBV7-9	TRBJ1-6	ASRDRGQESPLH
TRBV14	TRBJ2-1	ASSQDPVLASRNEQF
TRBV4-2	TRBJ2-7	ASSHNRDYEQY
TRBV7-9	TRBJ2-1	ASSLGASRSYNEQF
TRBV7-9	TRBJ2-7	ASSLVPAYEQY
TRBV15	TRBJ2-2	ATSIQGEVGELF
TRBV18	TRBJ2-7	ASSHKLPGPDYEQY
TRBV7-2	TRBJ2-3	ASSLAYRDGTDTQY
TRBV5-6	TRBJ2-5	ASGPGQPRQETQC
TRBV5-5	TRBJ1-2	ASSLRQRFNYGYT
TRBV6-5	TRBJ2-7	ASRIGTGDAYEQY
TRBV9	TRBJ2-2	ASSVPAGGPDTGELF
TRBV7-6	TRBJ2-3	ASSLSDSGATDTQY
TRBV19	TRBJ1-5	ASSMWDTNQPQH
TRBV4-1	TRBJ1-2	ASSQVSLAGYT
TRBV12-3/TRBV12-4	TRBJ2-1	ASSGARGNEQS
TRBV30	TRBJ1-1	AWSFPGQEAF
TRBV4-1	TRBJ2-7	ASSQGTSYEQY
TRBV9	TRBJ2-2	ASSVEASWSGELF
TRBV7-9	TRBJ1-1	ASSLAGRQGAETEAF
TRBV7-9	TRBJ2-3	ASSSTWGRQSQY
TRBV29-1	TRBJ2-3	SVSIGASTDTQY
TRBV6-5	TRBJ2-5	ASSYEATGGEETQY
TRBV20-1	TRBJ2-3	SARDPVYPRTDTQY
TRBV4-1	-	ASSQEEQGGLQPQY
TRBV12-3/TRBV12-4	TRBJ1-2	ASSLQLANYGYT
TRBV29-1	TRBJ2-1	SVVLSGGAKSYNEQF
TRBV2	TRBJ1-1	ASSEGGGGDTEAL
TRBV6-5	TRBJ2-1	ASSYRGGEQF
TRBV9	TRBJ2-7	ASNAAGSACEQY
TRBV5-1	TRBJ2-2	ASSPGTGVTGELF
TRBV6-2/TRBV6-3	TRBJ2-7	ASSYSEGSVEQY
TRBV9	TRBJ1-3	ASSVERGRELSGNTIY